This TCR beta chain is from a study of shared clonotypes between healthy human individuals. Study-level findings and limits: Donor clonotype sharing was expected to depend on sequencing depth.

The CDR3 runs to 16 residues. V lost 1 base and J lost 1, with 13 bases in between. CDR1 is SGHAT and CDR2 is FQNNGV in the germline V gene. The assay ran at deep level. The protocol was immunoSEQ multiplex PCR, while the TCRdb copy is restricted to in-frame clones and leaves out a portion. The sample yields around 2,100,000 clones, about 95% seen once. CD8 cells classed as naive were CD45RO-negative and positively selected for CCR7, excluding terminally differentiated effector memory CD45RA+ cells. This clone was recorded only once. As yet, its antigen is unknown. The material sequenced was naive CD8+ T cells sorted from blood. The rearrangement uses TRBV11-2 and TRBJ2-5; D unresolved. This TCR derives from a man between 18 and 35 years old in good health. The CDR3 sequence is CASSLGVATSQETQYF. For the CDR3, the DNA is TGTGCCAGCAGCTTAGGCGTTGCTACCAGCCAAGAGACCCAGTACTTC.